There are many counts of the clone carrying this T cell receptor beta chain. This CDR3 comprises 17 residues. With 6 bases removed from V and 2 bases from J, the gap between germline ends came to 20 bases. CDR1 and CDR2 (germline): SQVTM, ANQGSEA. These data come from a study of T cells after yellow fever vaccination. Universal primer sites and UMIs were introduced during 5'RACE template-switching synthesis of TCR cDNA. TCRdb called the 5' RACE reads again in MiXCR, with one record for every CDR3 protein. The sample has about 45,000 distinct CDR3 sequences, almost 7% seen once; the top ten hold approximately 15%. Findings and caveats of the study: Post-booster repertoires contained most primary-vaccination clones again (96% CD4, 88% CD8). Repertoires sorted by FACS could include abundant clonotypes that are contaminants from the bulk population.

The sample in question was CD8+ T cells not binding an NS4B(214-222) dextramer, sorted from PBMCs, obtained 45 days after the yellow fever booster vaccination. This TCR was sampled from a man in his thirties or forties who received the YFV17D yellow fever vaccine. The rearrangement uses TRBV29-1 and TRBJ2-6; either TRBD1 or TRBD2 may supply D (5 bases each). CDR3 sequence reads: CSVSNLGPNAGANVLTF. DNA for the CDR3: TGCAGCGTCTCTAACCTGGGACCCAACGCTGGGGCCAACGTCCTGACTTTC.